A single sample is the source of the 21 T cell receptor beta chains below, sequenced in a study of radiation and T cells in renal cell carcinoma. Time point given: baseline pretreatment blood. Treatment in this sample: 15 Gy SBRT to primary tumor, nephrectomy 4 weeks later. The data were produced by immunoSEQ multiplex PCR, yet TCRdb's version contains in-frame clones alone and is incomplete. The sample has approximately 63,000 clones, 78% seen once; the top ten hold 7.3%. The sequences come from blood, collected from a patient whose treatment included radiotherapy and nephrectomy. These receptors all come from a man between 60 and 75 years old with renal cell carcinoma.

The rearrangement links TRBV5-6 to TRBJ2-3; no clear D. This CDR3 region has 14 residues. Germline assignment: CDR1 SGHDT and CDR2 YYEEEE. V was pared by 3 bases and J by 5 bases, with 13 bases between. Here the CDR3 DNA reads TGTGCCAGCAGCTCGGACCCCCGTGGAGATACGCAGTATTTT. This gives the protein CASSSDPRGDTQYF.

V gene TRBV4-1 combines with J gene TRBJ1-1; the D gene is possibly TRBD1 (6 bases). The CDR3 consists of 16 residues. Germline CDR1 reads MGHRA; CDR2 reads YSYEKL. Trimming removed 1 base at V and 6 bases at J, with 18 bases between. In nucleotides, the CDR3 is TGCGCCAGCAGCCAAGTCGGCGCCGCAGGGGTCGCTGAAGCTTTCTTT. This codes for CASSQVGAAGVAEAFF.

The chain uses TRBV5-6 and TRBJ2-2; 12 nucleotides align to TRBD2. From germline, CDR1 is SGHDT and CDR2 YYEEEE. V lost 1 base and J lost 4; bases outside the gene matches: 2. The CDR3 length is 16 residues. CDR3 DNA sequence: TGTGCCAGCAGCTTGCCTAGCGGGAGGGGCACCGGGGAGCTGTTTTTT. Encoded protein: CASSLPSGRGTGELFF.

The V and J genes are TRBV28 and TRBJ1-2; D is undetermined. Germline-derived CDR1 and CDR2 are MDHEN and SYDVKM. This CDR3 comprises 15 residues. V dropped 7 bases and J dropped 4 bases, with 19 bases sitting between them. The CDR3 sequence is CASTLLPVGPYGYTF. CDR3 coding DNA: TGTGCCAGCACCCTCCTCCCTGTAGGGCCCTATGGCTACACCTTC.

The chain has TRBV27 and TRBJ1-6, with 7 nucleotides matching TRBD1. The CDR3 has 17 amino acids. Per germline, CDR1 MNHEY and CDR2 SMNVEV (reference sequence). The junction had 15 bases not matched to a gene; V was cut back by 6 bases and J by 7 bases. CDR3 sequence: CASSLGPQGSRNSPLHF. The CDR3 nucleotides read TGTGCCAGCAGCCTAGGGCCACAGGGGTCACGGAATTCACCCCTCCACTTT.

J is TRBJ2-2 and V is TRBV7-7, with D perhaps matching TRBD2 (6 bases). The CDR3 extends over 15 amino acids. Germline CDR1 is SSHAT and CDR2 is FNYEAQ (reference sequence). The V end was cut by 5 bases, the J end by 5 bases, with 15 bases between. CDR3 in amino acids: CASSKAPAGTGELFF. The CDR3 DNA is TGTGCCAGCAGCAAAGCCCCGGCGGGGACCGGGGAGCTGTTTTTT.

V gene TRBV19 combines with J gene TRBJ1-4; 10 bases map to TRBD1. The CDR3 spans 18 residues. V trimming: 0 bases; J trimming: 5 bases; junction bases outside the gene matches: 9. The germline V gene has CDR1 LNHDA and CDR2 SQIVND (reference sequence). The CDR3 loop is CASSIDPGQGFANEKLFF. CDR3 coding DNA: TGTGCCAGTAGTATAGATCCGGGACAGGGGTTCGCGAATGAAAAACTGTTTTTT. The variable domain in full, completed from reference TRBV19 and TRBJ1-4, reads DGGITQSPKYLFRKEGQNVTLSCEQNLNHDAMYWYRQDPGQGLRLIYYSQIVNDFQKGDIAEGYSVSREKKESFPLTVTSAQKNPTAFYLCASSIDPGQGFANEKLFFGSGTQLSVL.

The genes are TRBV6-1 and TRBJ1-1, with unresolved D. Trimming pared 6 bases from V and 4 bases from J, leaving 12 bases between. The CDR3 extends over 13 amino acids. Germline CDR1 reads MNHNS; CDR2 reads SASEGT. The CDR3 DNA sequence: TGTGCCAGCAGGACCTACCCTGGCACTGAAGCTTTCTTT. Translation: CASRTYPGTEAFF.

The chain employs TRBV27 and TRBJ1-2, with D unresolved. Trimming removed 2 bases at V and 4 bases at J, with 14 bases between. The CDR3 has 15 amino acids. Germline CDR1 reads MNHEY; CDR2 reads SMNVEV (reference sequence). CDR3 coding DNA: TGTGCCAGCAGTTTAACGGGAGGGCCTGGCTATGGCTACACCTTC. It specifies CASSLTGGPGYGYTF.

CDR3 sequence reads: CASSLDVGTGQPYGYTF. For the CDR3, the DNA is TGTGCCAGCAGCTTAGATGTCGGGACAGGGCAACCCTATGGCTACACCTTC. The chain is built from TRBV7-2 and TRBJ1-2, with TRBD1 matching over 9 bases. The CDR3 contains 17 residues. V lost 1 base to trimming and J lost 4 bases; unmatched junction nucleotides: 10. Per the germline V gene, CDR1 is SGHTA and CDR2 is FQGNSA.

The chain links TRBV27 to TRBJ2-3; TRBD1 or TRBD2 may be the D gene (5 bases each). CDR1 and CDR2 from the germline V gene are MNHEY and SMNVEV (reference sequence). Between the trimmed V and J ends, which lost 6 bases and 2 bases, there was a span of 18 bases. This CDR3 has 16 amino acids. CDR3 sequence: CASSSRPRGDTDTQYF. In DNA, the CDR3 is TGTGCCAGCAGCTCCCGGCCCAGAGGGGACACAGATACGCAGTATTTT.

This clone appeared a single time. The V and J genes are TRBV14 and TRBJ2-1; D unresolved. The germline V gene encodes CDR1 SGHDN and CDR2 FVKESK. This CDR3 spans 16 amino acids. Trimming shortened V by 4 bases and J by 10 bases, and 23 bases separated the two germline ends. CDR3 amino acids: CASSPSFVSYAREQFF. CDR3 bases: TGTGCCAGCAGCCCCTCCTTTGTTAGTTATGCACGCGAGCAGTTCTTC.

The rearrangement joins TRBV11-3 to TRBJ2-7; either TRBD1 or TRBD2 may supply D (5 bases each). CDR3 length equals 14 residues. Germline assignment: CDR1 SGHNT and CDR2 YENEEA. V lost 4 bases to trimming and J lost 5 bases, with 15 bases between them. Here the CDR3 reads CASSSRGIRDEQYF. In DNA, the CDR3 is TGTGCCAGCAGCTCGAGGGGAATTCGGGACGAGCAGTACTTC.

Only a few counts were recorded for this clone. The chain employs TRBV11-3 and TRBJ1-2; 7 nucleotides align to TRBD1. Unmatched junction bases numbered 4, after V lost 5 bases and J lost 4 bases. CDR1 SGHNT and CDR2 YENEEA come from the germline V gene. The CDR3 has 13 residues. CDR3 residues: CASSPTGVYGYTF. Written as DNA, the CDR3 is TGTGCCAGCAGCCCAACAGGGGTCTATGGCTACACCTTC. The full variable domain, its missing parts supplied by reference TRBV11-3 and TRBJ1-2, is EAGVVQSPRYKIIEKKQPVAFWCNPISGHNTLYWYLQNLGQGPELLIRYENEEAVDDSQLPKDRFSAERLKGVDSTLKIQPAELGDSAVYLCASSPTGVYGYTFGSGTRLTVV.

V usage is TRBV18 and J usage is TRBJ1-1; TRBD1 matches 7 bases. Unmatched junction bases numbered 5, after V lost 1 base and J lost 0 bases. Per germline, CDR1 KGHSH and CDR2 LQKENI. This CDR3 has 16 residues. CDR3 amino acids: CASSPQMDRLNTEAFF. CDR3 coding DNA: TGTGCCAGCTCACCACAGATGGACAGGCTGAACACTGAAGCTTTCTTT.

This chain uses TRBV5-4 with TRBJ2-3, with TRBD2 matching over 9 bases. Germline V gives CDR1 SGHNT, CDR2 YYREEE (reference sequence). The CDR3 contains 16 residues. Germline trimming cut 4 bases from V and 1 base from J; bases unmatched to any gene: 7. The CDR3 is CASSAGGARGTDTQYF. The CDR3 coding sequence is TGTGCCAGCAGCGCGGGGGGGGCGCGGGGCACAGATACGCAGTATTTT.

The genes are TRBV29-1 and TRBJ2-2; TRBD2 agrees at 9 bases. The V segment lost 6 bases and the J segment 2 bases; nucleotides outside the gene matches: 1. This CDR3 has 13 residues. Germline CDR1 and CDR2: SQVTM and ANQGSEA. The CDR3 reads CSVTSGNTGELFF. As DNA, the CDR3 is TGCAGCGTGACTAGCGGAAACACCGGGGAGCTGTTTTTT.

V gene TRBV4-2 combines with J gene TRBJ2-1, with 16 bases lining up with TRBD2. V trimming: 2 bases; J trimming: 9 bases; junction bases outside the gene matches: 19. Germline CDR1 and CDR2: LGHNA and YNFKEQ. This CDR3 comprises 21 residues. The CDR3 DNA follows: TGTGCCAGCAGCCAAAGAGCGCCGGGACTAGCGGGAGGGGTCTCTCGGAGTGAGCAGTTCTTC. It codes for CASSQRAPGLAGGVSRSEQFF.

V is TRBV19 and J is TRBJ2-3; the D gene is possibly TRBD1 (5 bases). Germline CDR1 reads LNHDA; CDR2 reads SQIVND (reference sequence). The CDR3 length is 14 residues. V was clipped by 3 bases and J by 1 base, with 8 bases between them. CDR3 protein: CASSIDSRTDTQYF. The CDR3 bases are TGTGCCAGTAGTATTGACAGCCGCACAGATACGCAGTATTTT.

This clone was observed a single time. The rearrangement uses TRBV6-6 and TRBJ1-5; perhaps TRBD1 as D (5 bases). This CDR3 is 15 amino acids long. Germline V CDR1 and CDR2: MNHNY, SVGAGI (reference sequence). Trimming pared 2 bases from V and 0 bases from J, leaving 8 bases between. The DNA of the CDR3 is TGTGCCAGCAGTTACCAGACAGTTAGCAATCAGCCCCAGCATTTT. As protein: CASSYQTVSNQPQHF.

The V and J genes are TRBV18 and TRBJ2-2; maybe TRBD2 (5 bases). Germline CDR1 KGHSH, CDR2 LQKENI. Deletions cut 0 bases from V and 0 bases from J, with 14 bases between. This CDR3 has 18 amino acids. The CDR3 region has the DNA TGTGCCAGCTCACCACCTGGGCGGGCAGGCGCGAACACCGGGGAGCTGTTTTTT. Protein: CASSPPGRAGANTGELFF. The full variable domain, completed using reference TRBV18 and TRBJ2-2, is NAGVMQNPRHLVRRRGQEARLRCSPMKGHSHVYWYRQLPEEGLKFMVYLQKENIIDESGMPKERFSAEFPKEGPSILRIQQVVRGDSAAYFCASSPPGRAGANTGELFFGEGSRLTVL.